The T cell receptor beta chain described here comes from a study of cytomegalovirus exposure and HLA in healthy donors. Study observations and caveats: In vitro experiments confirmed that three CMV-associated chains were specific for CMV antigens.

This clone showed up just once. What it recognizes is unknown. Trimming took off 4 bases at V and 0 bases at J, with 7 bases between the two ends. This CDR3 comprises 14 residues. Per germline, CDR1 SGHDN and CDR2 FVKESK. The donors belonged to the approximately 110-subject validation cohort, separate from the roughly 670-subject first cohort. Here immunoSEQ multiplex PCR was the method, and the copy in TCRdb shows in-frame clones only, minus some. The sample carries 300,000 to 450,000 clones, 80% to 90% recorded once. The rearrangement uses TRBV14 and TRBJ2-1; D is perhaps TRBD2 (5 bases). The sequenced sample consisted of PBMCs. This receptor was taken from a woman between 18 and 29 years old in good health and CMV-seronegative. The chain's CDR3 is CASSRGGSYNEQFF. The CDR3 DNA reads TGTGCCAGCAGCCGAGGAGGCTCCTACAATGAGCAGTTCTTC.